This is a list of T cell receptor beta chains from one sample in a study of shared clonotypes between healthy human individuals. Method: immunoSEQ multiplex PCR; TCRdb's copy keeps in-frame clones and lacks some. The top ten clones hold around 1.7% of a sample with about 2.2 million clones, roughly 93% of them seen once. The source material was naive CD8+ T cells from PBMCs. The receptor set was obtained from a man between 18 and 29 years old in good health. Some clones in this sample may be carry-over from other donors' samples. Each CDR3 is given with its conserved first and last residue. D genes are given only for firm matches. The size of a clone is reported for some rows only, either as once, few or many, or as a class for expanded clones.

d_call	v_call	j_call	clone_size	cdr3_length	cdr3_aa	cdr3_nt
NA	TRBV15	TRBJ1-1	once	12	CATSMRGLGAFF	TGTGCCACCAGCATGCGGGGCTTGGGAGCTTTCTTT
TRBD1	TRBV27	TRBJ1-1	NA	15	CASSFSGQMNTEAFF	TGTGCCAGCAGTTTTTCGGGACAGATGAACACTGAAGCTTTCTTT
NA	TRBV28	TRBJ2-5	NA	14	CASSETGPTETQYF	TGTGCCAGCAGTGAAACCGGGCCTACGGAGACCCAGTACTTC
NA	TRBV27	TRBJ2-4	NA	13	CASTHRGGNIQYF	TGTGCCAGCACCCACAGGGGGGGAAACATTCAGTACTTC
NA	TRBV9	TRBJ2-1	NA	12	CASSVDGPPQFF	TGTGCCAGCAGCGTAGATGGGCCCCCGCAGTTCTTC
NA	TRBV29-1	TRBJ2-1	NA	14	CSVDRSLTQNEQFF	TGCAGCGTTGACCGCTCCCTCACACAAAATGAGCAGTTCTTC
TRBD2	TRBV10-3	TRBJ2-1	NA	16	CAISASGGSSYNEQFF	TGTGCCATCAGTGCGTCGGGAGGGAGCTCCTACAATGAGCAGTTCTTC
TRBD2	TRBV10-3	TRBJ2-1	once	15	CAISEPSGVYNEQFF	TGTGCCATCAGTGAACCTAGCGGGGTCTACAATGAGCAGTTCTTC
NA	TRBV5-5	TRBJ2-7	once	16	CASSLFLGGSGYEQYF	TGTGCCAGCAGCTTGTTCCTAGGAGGGAGTGGGTACGAGCAGTACTTC
NA	TRBV11-2	TRBJ2-1	once	16	CASSLVVADLYNEQFF	TGTGCCAGCAGCTTAGTGGTGGCGGACCTCTACAATGAGCAGTTCTTC
NA	TRBV4-3	TRBJ2-1	NA	16	CASSPRDSYSYNEQFF	TGCGCCAGCAGCCCAAGGGACTCCTACTCCTACAATGAGCAGTTCTTC
NA	TRBV7-9	TRBJ2-7	NA	11	CASRQDYEQYF	TGTGCCAGTAGACAGGACTACGAGCAGTACTTC
NA	TRBV19	TRBJ2-1	NA	14	CASKGGTLWDEQFF	TGTGCCAGTAAGGGGGGGACCCTCTGGGATGAGCAGTTCTTC
NA	TRBV9	TRBJ2-3	NA	13	CASSASGGDTQYF	TGTGCCAGCAGCGCCTCAGGCGGGGATACGCAGTATTTT
NA	TRBV27	TRBJ1-1	few	13	CASSFLLDTEAFF	TGTGCCAGCAGTTTCTTGTTGGACACTGAAGCTTTCTTT
TRBD1	TRBV10-2	TRBJ2-3	NA	13	CARTGQESDTQYF	TGCGCCAGGACAGGGCAGGAGTCAGATACGCAGTATTTT
NA	TRBV7-9	TRBJ2-7	NA	14	CASSSGTGNYEQYF	TGTGCCAGCAGCTCCGGTACAGGGAACTACGAGCAGTACTTC
TRBD2	TRBV27	TRBJ2-4	once	14	CASSDSGGKNIQYF	TGTGCCAGCAGTGATAGCGGGGGGAAAAACATTCAGTACTTC
NA	TRBV11-2	TRBJ2-7	NA	13	CASSIDLAYEQYF	TGTGCCAGCAGCATAGATTTGGCTTACGAGCAGTACTTC
NA	TRBV27	TRBJ2-7	once	16	CASSLSAGSSSYEQYF	TGTGCCAGCAGTTTATCGGCGGGATCGAGCTCCTACGAGCAGTACTTC